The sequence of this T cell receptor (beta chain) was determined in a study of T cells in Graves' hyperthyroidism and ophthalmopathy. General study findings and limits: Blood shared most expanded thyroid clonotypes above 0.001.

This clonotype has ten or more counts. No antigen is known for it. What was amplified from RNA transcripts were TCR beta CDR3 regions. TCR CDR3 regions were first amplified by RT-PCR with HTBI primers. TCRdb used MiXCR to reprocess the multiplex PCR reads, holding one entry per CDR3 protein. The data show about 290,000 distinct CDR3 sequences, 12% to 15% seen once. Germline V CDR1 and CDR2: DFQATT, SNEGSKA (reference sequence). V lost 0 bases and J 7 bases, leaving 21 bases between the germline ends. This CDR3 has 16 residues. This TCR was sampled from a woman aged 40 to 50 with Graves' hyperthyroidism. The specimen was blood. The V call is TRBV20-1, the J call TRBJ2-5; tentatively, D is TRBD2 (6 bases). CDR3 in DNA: TGCAGTGCTAGAGATCAAAGGGGAGGAAGTTTGGCGACCCAGTACTTC. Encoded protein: CSARDQRGGSLATQYF.